Listed here are 26 T cell receptor beta chains from one sample, sequenced in a study of breast tumors, draining lymph nodes, adjacent tissues. Breast cancer patients provided tissue from their axillary draining lymph nodes. From the multiplex PCR reads, TCRdb called clonotypes with MiXCR, one entry per CDR3 protein. The table shows more than 250,000 distinct CDR3 sequences, with 30% to 35% occurring only once. Material: axillary lymph node tissue. The receptors were sampled from a female donor with breast cancer. Some clones in this sample may be carry-over from other donors' samples.

In its sample, this clonotype was seen many times. The V and J genes are TRBV6-5 and TRBJ2-7; 10 bases match TRBD1. Looked up from germline, CDR1 is MNHEY and CDR2 is SVGAGI. The CDR3 totals 17 residues. Trimming cost V 5 bases and J 2 bases; bases outside gene matches: 12. The CDR3 region is CASSHEAGTGDPYEQYF. The DNA for the CDR3 is TGTGCCAGCAGTCACGAGGCGGGGACAGGGGACCCCTACGAGCAGTACTTC.

J is TRBJ2-3 and V is TRBV12-3 or TRBV12-4; 7 nucleotides line up with TRBD2. Unmatched junction bases numbered 4, after V lost 2 bases and J lost 5 bases. The CDR3 spans 14 residues. The CDR3 DNA reads TGTGCCAGCAGTTTAACCGGGGAGGGAGATACGCAGTATTTT. Translating it yields CASSLTGEGDTQYF.

For this clonotype: At one end the junction does not follow the germline gene, possibly because of a read error. The chain combines TRBV6-5 with TRBJ2-4; TRBD1 matches at 9 bases. The length of the CDR3 is 15 residues. Per germline, CDR1 MNHEY and CDR2 SVGAGI. The CDR3 protein is CASSHSTGQGYIQYF. The CDR3 bases are TGTGCCAGCAGTCACTCGACGGGACAGGGATACATTCAGTACTTC.

This clonotype was counted at least ten times. The gene calls are TRBV30 and TRBJ2-6; D not resolved. The CDR3 is 13 residues long. Trimming took off 3 bases at V and 4 bases at J, with 7 bases between the two ends. Germline assignment: CDR1 GTSNPN and CDR2 SVGIG (reference sequence). CDR3 in DNA: TGTGCCTGGAGCCGGCCGGGGGCCAACGTCCTGACTTTC. This sequence encodes CAWSRPGANVLTF.

This clonotype has ten or more counts. V and J are TRBV6-5 and TRBJ2-7, with 13 bases fitting TRBD2. The ends lost 5 bases at V and 6 bases at J; junction bases unmatched: 4. In germline, CDR1 is MNHEY, CDR2 SVGAGI. The CDR3 totals 14 residues. The CDR3, as DNA: TGTGCCAGCAGTCAGACTAGCGGGAGGCGCGAGCAGTACTTC. It encodes CASSQTSGRREQYF.

The chain is built from TRBV6-2 or TRBV6-3 and TRBJ1-2; tentatively, D is TRBD1 (5 bases). Germline assignment: CDR1 MNHEY and CDR2 SVGEGT. V was clipped by 5 bases and J by 7 bases, with 23 bases between them. The CDR3 runs to 16 residues. The CDR3 spells CASSGIGTAALGGYTF. The CDR3 nucleotides read TGTGCCAGCAGTGGTATAGGGACCGCCGCTTTAGGTGGCTACACCTTC.

The gene calls are TRBV10-1 and TRBJ2-7; D might be TRBD2 (7 bases). The CDR3 runs 14 residues. The germline V gene encodes CDR1 WNHNN and CDR2 SYGVQD (reference sequence). Trimming cost V 9 bases and J 2 bases, with 17 bases left between them. The CDR3 protein is CARISGGLTYEQYF. CDR3 nucleotides: TGCGCCAGGATCTCGGGGGGCCTTACCTACGAGCAGTACTTC.

There are a few counts of this clonotype. V gene TRBV5-1 combines with J gene TRBJ1-1; D is perhaps TRBD1 (5 bases). From germline, CDR1 is SGHRS and CDR2 YFSETQ. The V end lost 7 bases, the J end lost 0 bases, and 16 bases lay between the germline ends. The length of the CDR3 is 15 residues. CDR3 DNA: TGCGCCAGCGGGGCACGTCGCGGCCTGAACACTGAAGCTTTCTTT. Translating gives CASGARRGLNTEAFF. The whole variable domain, filled in from reference TRBV5-1 and TRBJ1-1, reads KAGVTQTPRYLIKTRGQQVTLSCSPISGHRSVSWYQQTPGQGLQFLFEYFSETQRNKGNFPGRFSGRQFSNSRSEMNVSTLELGDSALYLCASGARRGLNTEAFFGQGTRLTVV.

This chain uses TRBV25-1 with TRBJ2-5, with no clear D. CDR3 length equals 11 residues. V was pared by 6 bases and J by 3 bases, with 5 bases between. CDR1 and CDR2 from the germline V gene are MGHDK and SYGVNS. CDR3 sequence reads: CASREEETQYF. CDR3 in DNA: TGTGCCAGCAGAGAGGAAGAGACCCAGTACTTC.

Note on this clonotype: This sequence may be a read error, since a much larger clone differs from it by one base. The CDR3 region has the DNA TGCAGTGCTTGGACAGGGGGCGATGAGCCGTTCTTC. Translated: CSAWTGGDEPFF. The rearrangement uses TRBV20-1 and TRBJ2-1; TRBD1 matches 11 bases. The CDR3 has 12 residues. Germline CDR1 is DFQATT and CDR2 is SNEGSKA (reference sequence).

Note on this clonotype: Mismatch with germline at one junction end may stem from a read error. The CDR3 region is CAGSGRRGGEQFF. CDR3 in DNA: TGTGCCGGCAGCGGGAGGCGGGGGGGTGAGCAGTTCTTC. The rearrangement links TRBV7-9 to TRBJ2-1; the match to TRBD2 covers 9 bases. There are 13 residues in the CDR3. The germline CDR1 and CDR2 sequences are SEHNR and FQNEAQ (reference sequence).

Only a few counts were recorded for this clonotype. CDR3 amino acids: CSVPETLYQETQYF. CDR3 bases: TGCAGCGTTCCGGAGACCTTGTACCAAGAGACCCAGTACTTC. The rearrangement links TRBV29-1 to TRBJ2-5; no definite D call. Trimming removed 5 bases from V and 0 bases from J, with 13 bases in between. The CDR3 has 14 residues. Germline values: CDR1 SQVTM, CDR2 ANQGSEA.

This clonotype came up many times. The rearrangement joins TRBV3-1 to TRBJ2-1; D not certain. With 1 base removed from V and 6 bases from J, the gap between germline ends came to 4 bases. CDR1 and CDR2 from the germline V gene are LGHDT and YNNKEL (reference sequence). This CDR3 has 12 amino acids. Here the CDR3 DNA reads TGTGCCAGCAGCCAAGTTTCCAATGAGCAGTTCTTC. Encoded protein: CASSQVSNEQFF.

This clonotype was seen more than once but under ten times. The J gene is TRBJ1-1, the V gene TRBV2; TRBD1 might be the D (6 bases). Trimming stripped 7 bases from V and 4 bases from J, with 19 bases between. From germline, CDR1 is SNHLY and CDR2 FYNNEI. The CDR3 spans 15 residues. The CDR3: CASIDGGAGGTEAFF. DNA for the CDR3: TGTGCCAGCATTGACGGGGGCGCGGGGGGCACTGAAGCTTTCTTT.

This clonotype was counted at least ten times. This chain links TRBV10-3 with TRBJ2-2, with 15 bases matching TRBD2. The germline V gene has CDR1 ENHRY and CDR2 SYGVKD. This CDR3 has 17 residues. Trimming took 2 bases from V and 5 from J; bases not matched to a gene: 3. The CDR3 nucleotides are TGTGCCATCAGTGAGCTGGGACTAGCGGGGGGAACCGGGGAGCTGTTTTTT. Amino acids: CAISELGLAGGTGELFF.

A few counts support this clonotype. A much larger clonotype is one base distant, so this may be a read error. The chain joins TRBV5-6 to TRBJ1-2; possible D gene TRBD1, 5 bases. V dropped 0 bases and J dropped 5 bases, with 11 bases sitting between them. CDR1 SGHDT and CDR2 YYEEEE come from the germline V gene. The CDR3 is made up of 14 amino acids. The chain's CDR3 is CASSLAGAPYGYTF. The CDR3 bases are TGTGCCAGCAGCTTGGCCGGGGCACCTTATGGCTACACCTTC.

In its sample, this clonotype was seen a few times. The V call is TRBV29-1, the J call TRBJ1-4; 10 bases line up with TRBD1. The CDR3 sequence is 14 residues long. Looked up from germline, CDR1 is SQVTM and CDR2 is ANQGSEA. Losses at the gene ends were 8 bases for V and 6 bases for J; bases not matched to a gene: 9. CDR3 in DNA: TGCAGCCGGGACAGGGGTCTATCCTATGAAAAACTGTTTTTT. Encoded protein: CSRDRGLSYEKLFF.

This clonotype was seen repeatedly, ten times or more. The chain recombines TRBV19 with TRBJ2-6; maybe TRBD1 (8 bases). Trimming removed 10 bases at V and 0 bases at J, with 16 bases between. Looked up from germline, CDR1 is LNHDA and CDR2 is SQIVND (reference sequence). The CDR3 loop spans 16 amino acids. The CDR3 nucleotides are TGTGCCACGACAGGGGAGGGAGACTCTGGGGCCAACGTCCTGACTTTC. Translated, it gives CATTGEGDSGANVLTF.

This clonotype was picked up many times. This CDR3 is CASSLQVSTDTQYF. Written as DNA, the CDR3 is TGTGCCAGCAGCTTACAGGTTAGCACAGATACGCAGTATTTT. This sequence joins TRBV7-8 and TRBJ2-3; unclear D gene. The V gene lost 2 bases and the J gene lost 0 bases, with 6 bases spanning the gap. The CDR3 covers 14 residues. Germline assignment: CDR1 SGHVS and CDR2 FQNEAQ.

The V gene is TRBV2, the J gene TRBJ2-2; no clear D gene. V lost 4 bases to trimming and J lost 2 bases, with 8 bases between them. The CDR3 extends over 14 amino acids. Germline values: CDR1 SNHLY, CDR2 FYNNEI. Here the CDR3 reads CASSVTGNTGELFF. In DNA, the CDR3 is TGTGCCAGCAGTGTGACCGGAAACACCGGGGAGCTGTTTTTT.

This clonotype was seen at least ten times. The rearrangement joins TRBV10-3 to TRBJ2-7, with D hard to call. Trimming pared 11 bases from V and 2 bases from J, leaving 10 bases between. This CDR3 is 11 amino acids long. In germline, CDR1 is ENHRY, CDR2 SYGVKD. As DNA, the CDR3 is TGTGCCGGTGGCGGTACCTACGAGCAGTACTTC. Translating gives CAGGGTYEQYF.

As for this clonotype: The conserved phenylalanine or tryptophan is not found at the CDR3 terminus, so this likely reflects a read error. It is unclear where the CDR3 begins or ends on the DNA, so no DNA is shown, and the CDR3 is as TCRdb lists it. This chain joins TRBV19 and TRBJ1-2. The CDR3 sequence runs 14 residues, both termini included. The V gene's germline CDR1 is LNHDA and CDR2 SQIVND (reference sequence). The CDR3 loop is CASSISEGSYGYAL.

In its sample, this clonotype was seen many times. The rearrangement links TRBV10-3 to TRBJ2-7; a weak D match, TRBD1 (6 bases). With 0 bases removed from V and 3 bases from J, the gap between germline ends came to 24 bases. Germline CDR1 is ENHRY and CDR2 is SYGVKD. CDR3 size: 19 residues. The CDR3 DNA sequence: TGTGCCATCAGTGAGTCCAGAAATGGAAATCAGGGGAAGTACTACGAGCAGTACTTC. This translates into CAISESRNGNQGKYYEQYF.

This clonotype was seen repeatedly, ten times or more. The chain employs TRBV5-8 and TRBJ1-2; D remains unclear. The CDR3 sequence is 10 residues long. Germline lookup yields CDR1 SGHTS and CDR2 YDEGEE. Trimming cost V 4 bases and J 3 bases, with 1 base left between them. CDR3: CASSDYGYTF. The DNA for the CDR3 is TGTGCCAGCAGCGACTATGGCTACACCTTC. The variable domain in full, with the rest retrieved from reference TRBV5-8 and TRBJ1-2, is EAGVTQSPTHLIKTRGQQATLRCSPISGHTSVYWYQQALGLGLQFLLWYDEGEERNRGNFPPRFSGRQFPNYSSELNVNALELEDSALYLCASSDYGYTFGSGTRLTVV.

A note on this clonotype: A much larger clone differs by one base, so this may be a read error. The rearrangement joins TRBV6-5 to TRBJ2-2; 8 positions agree with TRBD1. CDR1 is MNHEY, CDR2 SVGAGI, per germline. This CDR3 is 15 amino acids long. The chain's CDR3 is CASSRDRGVTGELIF. CDR3 in DNA: TGTGCCAGCAGTCGCGACAGGGGAGTCACCGGGGAGCTGATTTTT.

The V and J genes are TRBV14 and TRBJ1-1, with no clear D. Germline V gene sequence: CDR1 SGHDN, CDR2 FVKESK. This CDR3 is 14 amino acids long. V lost 3 bases and J 8 bases, leaving 16 bases between the germline ends. The DNA of the CDR3 is TGTGCCAGCAGCCACATCGGGGATCGTGGGGAAGCTTTCTTT. Amino acid sequence: CASSHIGDRGEAFF.